This TCR beta chain was obtained from a study of cytomegalovirus exposure and HLA in healthy donors. Libraries were prepared by immunoSEQ multiplex PCR; TCRdb keeps only in-frame clonotypes and omits some of them. The repertoire holds about 180,000 clones, more than 75% seen once, with approximately 2.4% in the top ten. CDR1 is KGHSH, CDR2 LQKENI, per germline. This CDR3 has 16 amino acids. V was trimmed by 5 bases and J by 1 base, leaving 12 bases between them. The TCR originated in a man between 18 and 29 years old in good health and CMV-seropositive. The genes are TRBV18 and TRBJ1-6; TRBD1 is a possible D gene (5 bases). Sample: PBMCs. The CDR3 region has the DNA TGTGCCAGCTCAATGATGGGGGGTTCCTATAATTCACCCCTCCACTTT. Its protein is CASSMMGGSYNSPLHF.